These 25 T cell receptor beta chains were sequenced from one sample in a study of post-analysis software for immune sequencing data. Notes on the study in general: Controls showed lower frequencies than patients for a handful of TRBV segments, and TRBV5-6, TRBV5-1 and TRBV20-1 were among these.

Unique molecular identifiers were present in the TCR beta cDNA libraries. One entry per CDR3 protein results from TCRdb running MiXCR on the PCR reads. The sample carries about 540,000 distinct CDR3 sequences, under 40% recorded once. Their recognized antigens are unknown. Material for sequencing was blood. The receptors here all came from a girl younger than 18 with multiple sclerosis.

This clonotype was counted between two and nine times. V gene TRBV5-6 combines with J gene TRBJ1-2; D is possibly TRBD1 (6 bases). Germline loops: CDR1 SGHDT, CDR2 YYEEEE. There are 15 residues in the CDR3. With 1 base removed from V and 6 bases from J, the gap between germline ends came to 16 bases. The CDR3 DNA reads TGTGCCAGCAGCTTGCCCCAGGGGCCTTCAGATGGCTACACCTTC. The encoded protein is CASSLPQGPSDGYTF.

The count of this clonotype is one. The V call is TRBV6-6, the J call TRBJ1-1, with D possibly being TRBD1 (5 bases). The germline CDR1 and CDR2 sequences are MNHNY and SVGAGI (reference sequence). The CDR3 sequence is 14 residues long. V shed 7 bases and J shed 3 bases, with 15 bases lying between them. The CDR3 region has the DNA TGTGCCAGCACTCAGCTGGGGCTGGACACTGAAGCTTTCTTT. Amino acids: CASTQLGLDTEAFF.

This clonotype has only a few counts. The chain is built from TRBV6-4 and TRBJ2-1, with D unresolved. The CDR3 covers 16 residues. Between the trimmed V and J ends, which lost 0 bases and 0 bases, there was a span of 9 bases. Germline CDR1 reads MRHNA; CDR2 reads SNTAGT. CDR3 residues: CASSDSLARSYNEQFF. Here the CDR3 DNA reads TGTGCCAGCAGTGACTCATTAGCCCGCTCCTACAATGAGCAGTTCTTC.

The chain combines TRBV19 with TRBJ2-2, with 8 bases aligning to TRBD1. Germline CDR1 and CDR2: LNHDA and SQIVND (reference sequence). CDR3 length: 14 residues. V shed 9 bases and J 2 bases; nucleotides not matched to a gene: 5. The CDR3 sequence is CASIDRGNTGELFF. The CDR3 DNA follows: TGTGCCAGCATAGACAGGGGAAACACCGGGGAGCTGTTTTTT.

This rearrangement joins TRBV21-1 to TRBJ2-2; TRBD2, the D gene given by the table, was not confirmed from the DNA. TRBV21-1 is a pseudogene segment. This CDR3 spans 17 amino acids. The CDR3 loop reads CASSKAAGLAGSKELFF. The CDR3 DNA reads as TGTGCCAGCAGCAAAGCCGCGGGACTAGCGGGGTCAAAGGAGCTGTTTTTT.

This clonotype appeared a few times. The chain is built from TRBV6-6 and TRBJ1-1; D remains unclear. Germline values: CDR1 MNHNY, CDR2 SVGAGI (reference sequence). This CDR3 is built from 16 residues. V lost 2 bases and J 2 bases, leaving 15 bases between the germline ends. DNA of the CDR3: TGTGCCAGCAGTTACACCCCACAAATTTCCAACACTGAAGCTTTCTTT. This translates into CASSYTPQISNTEAFF.

The genes are TRBV11-1 and TRBJ2-5; D gene uncertain. V lost 3 bases to trimming and J lost 5 bases, with 10 bases between them. The CDR3 runs to 13 residues. Germline V gene data show CDR1 as SGHAT and CDR2 as FQDESV (reference sequence). CDR3 protein: CASSFGSMETQYF. In DNA form, the CDR3 reads TGTGCCAGCAGCTTCGGTAGCATGGAGACCCAGTACTTC.

This clonotype has more than one count but fewer than ten. This chain connects TRBV3-1 to TRBJ2-3; D unclear. V was pared by 0 bases and J by 5 bases, with 9 bases between. Germline loops: CDR1 LGHDT, CDR2 YNNKEL (reference sequence). The CDR3 consists of 14 residues. As DNA, the CDR3 is TGTGCCAGCAGCCAAGAGGCTCCCGGAGATACGCAGTATTTT. Protein sequence: CASSQEAPGDTQYF.

This clonotype was seen once. One end of the junction does not line up with germline, which may come from a read error. V and J are TRBV9 and TRBJ2-1; the match to TRBD2 covers 8 bases. The CDR3 is 18 residues long. Per the germline V gene, CDR1 is SGDLS and CDR2 is YYNGEE. This CDR3 is CASSVGGGQISSHNEQFF. The DNA for the CDR3 is TGTGCCAGCAGCGTCGGCGGGGGGCAAATTAGCTCCCACAATGAGCAGTTCTTC.

Remarks on this clonotype: At one end, the junction sequence differs from germline, possibly due to a read error. V is TRBV6-1 and J is TRBJ2-7; unclear D gene. Germline V gives CDR1 MNHNS, CDR2 SASEGT. This CDR3 has 11 amino acids. CDR3 sequence (DNA): TGTGCCTGCAGTATATGGGACGAGCAGTACTTC. Translation: CACSIWDEQYF.

The CDR3 is CASSARGGTDTQYF. The CDR3 DNA reads as TGTGCCAGCAGCGCCCGGGGGGGGACAGATACGCAGTATTTT. The V gene is TRBV6-1, the J gene TRBJ2-3, with TRBD2 identical over 8 bases. Per germline, CDR1 MNHNS and CDR2 SASEGT. After removal of 6 bases from V and 3 bases from J, the junction contained 5 bases not matched to a gene. The CDR3 length is 14 residues.

This clonotype was observed a few times. The V and J genes are TRBV20-1 and TRBJ2-5; possibly TRBD1 for D (6 bases). There are 15 residues in the CDR3. Germline V lookup: CDR1 DFQATT, CDR2 SNEGSKA (reference sequence). V dropped 3 bases and J dropped 2 bases, with 16 bases sitting between them. The CDR3 loop is CSASRVGDKQETQYF. The DNA for the CDR3 is TGCAGTGCTAGCCGGGTCGGGGACAAACAAGAGACCCAGTACTTC.

Comment on this clonotype: With a much larger clone just one base away, this may be a read error. The CDR3 DNA sequence: TGTGCCAGCAGCGTCGGGGTTGTATATGACTACACCTTC. The encoded protein is CASSVGVVYDYTF. The V call is TRBV7-2, the J call TRBJ1-2; no definite D call. Germline V gene sequence: CDR1 SGHTA, CDR2 FQGNSA. This CDR3 is built from 13 residues.

J is TRBJ2-6 and V is TRBV27; D ambiguous. CDR3 size: 12 residues. Trimming stripped 8 bases from V and 2 bases from J, with 4 bases between. Germline assignment: CDR1 MNHEY and CDR2 SMNVEV (reference sequence). The CDR3 nucleotides are TGTGCCAGCTCGACTGGGGCCAACGTCCTGACTTTC. This sequence encodes CASSTGANVLTF.

There are a few counts of this clonotype. The CDR3 spells CSARGLGETQYF. CDR3 nucleotides: TGCAGTGCTAGAGGGCTAGGCGAGACCCAGTACTTC. The chain links TRBV20-1 to TRBJ2-5; D gene uncertain. CDR1 and CDR2 (germline): DFQATT, SNEGSKA (reference sequence). Trimming pared 1 base from V and 5 bases from J, leaving 8 bases between. The CDR3 contains 12 residues.

The chain recombines TRBV3-1 with TRBJ2-3, with TRBD1 matching 8 bases. Germline V gene lookup returns CDR1 LGHDT and CDR2 YNNKEL (reference sequence). V was pared by 0 bases and J by 6 bases, with 11 bases of the junction left unmatched. The CDR3 length is 17 residues. Written as DNA, the CDR3 is TGTGCCAGCAGCCAAGAAGGAGGGACAGGTTTCGTGGATACGCAGTATTTT. This gives the protein CASSQEGGTGFVDTQYF.

This sequence joins TRBV4-1 and TRBJ2-7, with a possible D match to TRBD1 (5 bases). This CDR3 is 17 amino acids long. V lost 0 bases to trimming and J lost 0 bases, with 15 bases between them. In germline, CDR1 is MGHRA, CDR2 YSYEKL. CDR3 nucleotide sequence: TGCGCCAGCAGCCAAGATCCCAAGGGGCATAGCTCCTACGAGCAGTACTTC. As protein: CASSQDPKGHSSYEQYF.

This clonotype was found a few times. The gene calls are TRBV20-1 and TRBJ2-7; TRBD2 matches 10 bases. V was clipped by 1 base and J by 3 bases; unmatched bases: 12. The CDR3 is 17 residues long. Germline loops: CDR1 DFQATT, CDR2 SNEGSKA (reference sequence). CDR3 DNA: TGCAGTGCTAGAGCGTTAGTAGCGGGGGGCAGAAGCTACGAGCAGTACTTC. Its protein is CSARALVAGGRSYEQYF.

This clonotype came up a few times. This chain links TRBV4-1 with TRBJ2-3, with D possibly being TRBD1 or TRBD2 (6 bases each). Germline lookup yields CDR1 MGHRA and CDR2 YSYEKL. This CDR3 is 14 amino acids long. The V end lost 11 bases, the J end lost 5 bases, and 20 bases lay between the germline ends. DNA for the CDR3: TGCGCCTCCAAGGGGGGCGAAGGGATAGATACGCAGTATTTT. This sequence encodes CASKGGEGIDTQYF.

V usage is TRBV12-3 or TRBV12-4 and J usage is TRBJ2-5; TRBD1 agrees at 8 bases. V was clipped by 7 bases and J by 4 bases; unmatched bases: 17. This CDR3 contains 17 residues. CDR3 sequence reads: CASKSLGTGGFPETQYF. The CDR3 nucleotides are TGTGCCAGCAAGTCATTGGGTACAGGGGGATTCCCAGAGACCCAGTACTTC.

The table lists this clonotype with a few counts. J is TRBJ2-4 and V is TRBV6-6, with TRBD1 matching over 9 bases. V was clipped by 0 bases and J by 7 bases; unmatched bases: 4. The CDR3 runs to 15 residues. Per the germline V gene, CDR1 is MNHNY and CDR2 is SVGAGI (reference sequence). CDR3 in amino acids: CASSYSGQGWNIQYF. The CDR3 DNA follows: TGTGCCAGCAGTTACTCGGGACAGGGATGGAACATTCAGTACTTC.

This clonotype has ten or more counts. V is TRBV20-1 and J is TRBJ2-7; D is possibly TRBD2 (5 bases). The ends were cut back, 5 bases at V and 0 bases at J, with 11 bases in the middle. CDR1 is DFQATT and CDR2 is SNEGSKA in the germline V gene (reference sequence). CDR3 length: 13 residues. The CDR3 spells CSAATGYSYEQYF. CDR3 nucleotide sequence: TGCAGTGCTGCTACGGGGTACTCCTACGAGCAGTACTTC.

The chain employs TRBV5-1 and TRBJ2-5; 8 bases agree with TRBD2. The trim removed 4 bases at V and 2 bases at J, leaving 10 bases unmatched. The CDR3 consists of 16 residues. Germline assignment: CDR1 SGHRS and CDR2 YFSETQ. As DNA, the CDR3 is TGCGCCAGCAGCGCCGCAGGACTAGCAGCGCAAGAGACCCAGTACTTC. As protein: CASSAAGLAAQETQYF.

The chain has TRBV29-1 and TRBJ2-1; 9 nucleotides align to TRBD1. With 4 bases clipped from V and 4 bases from J, the junction kept 2 bases outside the gene matches. Germline V CDR1 and CDR2: SQVTM, ANQGSEA. The CDR3 contains 13 residues. CDR3 amino acids: CSVGTGDYNEQFF. The CDR3 DNA sequence: TGCAGCGTTGGGACAGGGGATTACAATGAGCAGTTCTTC.

The V call is TRBV5-1, the J call TRBJ2-3, with D unclear. CDR1 is SGHRS, CDR2 YFSETQ, per germline. Trimming shortened V by 6 bases and J by 1 base, and 6 bases separated the two germline ends. This CDR3 has 12 amino acids. CDR3 sequence (DNA): TGCGCCAGCAAGGTGGGCACAGATACGCAGTATTTT. It specifies CASKVGTDTQYF.